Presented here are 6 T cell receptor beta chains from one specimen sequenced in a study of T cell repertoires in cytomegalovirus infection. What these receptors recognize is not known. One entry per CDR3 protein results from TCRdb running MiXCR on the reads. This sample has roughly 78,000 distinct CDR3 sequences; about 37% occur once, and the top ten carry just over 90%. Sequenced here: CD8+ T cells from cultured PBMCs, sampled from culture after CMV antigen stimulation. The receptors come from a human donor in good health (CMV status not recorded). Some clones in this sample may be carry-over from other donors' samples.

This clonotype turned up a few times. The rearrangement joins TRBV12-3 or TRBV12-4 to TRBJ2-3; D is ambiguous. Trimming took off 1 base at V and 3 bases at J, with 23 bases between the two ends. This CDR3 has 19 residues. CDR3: CASSLGLSVSVAVTDTQYF. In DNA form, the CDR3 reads TGTGCCAGCAGTTTAGGCTTGTCGGTATCCGTGGCGGTTACAGATACGCAGTATTTT.

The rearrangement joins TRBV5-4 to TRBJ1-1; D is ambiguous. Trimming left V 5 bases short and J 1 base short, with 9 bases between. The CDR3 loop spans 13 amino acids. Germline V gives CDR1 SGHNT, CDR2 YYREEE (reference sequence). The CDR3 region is CASRGPTNTEAFF. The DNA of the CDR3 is TGTGCCAGCAGAGGCCCGACGAACACTGAAGCTTTCTTT.

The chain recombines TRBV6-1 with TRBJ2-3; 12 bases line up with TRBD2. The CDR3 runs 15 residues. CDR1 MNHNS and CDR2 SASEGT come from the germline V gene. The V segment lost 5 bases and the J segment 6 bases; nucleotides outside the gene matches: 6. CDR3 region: CASSSYGLAGDTQYF. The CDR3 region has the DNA TGTGCCAGCAGTTCTTATGGACTAGCGGGGGATACGCAGTATTTT.

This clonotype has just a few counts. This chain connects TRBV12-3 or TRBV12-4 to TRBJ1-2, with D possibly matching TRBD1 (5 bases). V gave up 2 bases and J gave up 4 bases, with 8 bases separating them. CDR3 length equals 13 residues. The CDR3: CASSLRGPYGYTF. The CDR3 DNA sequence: TGTGCCAGCAGTTTAAGGGGCCCCTATGGCTACACCTTC.

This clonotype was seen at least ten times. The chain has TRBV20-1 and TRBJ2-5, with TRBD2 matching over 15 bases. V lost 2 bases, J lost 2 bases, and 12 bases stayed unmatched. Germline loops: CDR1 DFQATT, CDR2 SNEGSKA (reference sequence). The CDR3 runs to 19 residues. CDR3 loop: CSARKGLAGGSSIQETQYF. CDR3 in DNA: TGCAGTGCTAGAAAGGGACTAGCGGGGGGTTCTTCGATACAAGAGACCCAGTACTTC.

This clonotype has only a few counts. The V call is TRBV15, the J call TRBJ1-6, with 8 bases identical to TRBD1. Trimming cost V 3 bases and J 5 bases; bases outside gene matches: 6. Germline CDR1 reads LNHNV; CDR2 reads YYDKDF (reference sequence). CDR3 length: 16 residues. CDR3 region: CATSRSDRGNNSPLHF. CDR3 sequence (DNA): TGTGCCACCAGCAGGTCTGACAGGGGAAATAATTCACCCCTCCACTTT.